This TCR beta chain was identified during a study of blood T cell repertoires in COVID-19. Germline CDR1 is MNHNY and CDR2 is SVGAGI (reference sequence). V gave up 2 bases and J gave up 10 bases; unmatched junction bases: 9. The CDR3 extends over 14 amino acids. This table comes from immunoSEQ multiplex PCR, and its TCRdb copy is limited to in-frame clones, with some not included. The sample carries about 180,000 clones, roughly nine tenths recorded once. The sequenced material came from peripheral blood. The chain is built from TRBV6-6 and TRBJ1-1; 8 bases agree with TRBD1. The TCR originated in a woman in her 30s with active or convalescent COVID-19. The CDR3 protein is CASSYMTNQGAAFF. The CDR3 coding sequence is TGTGCCAGCAGTTACATGACGAACCAGGGGGCAGCTTTCTTT.